Each of the 23 T cell receptor beta chains below was sequenced from the same sample in a study of blood T cell repertoires in COVID-19 (dated by TCRdb to 2019 to 2021). Library preparation employed the immunoSEQ multiplex PCR assay. What TCRdb holds here is the immuneACCESS table cut down to in-frame rearrangements. Part of the clones is not present; checked against another copy, under half of the missing clones reflect an unresolved V gene, and the others are unexplained. The sample data list about 300,000 clones, and just over 85% of these were observed just once. The ten largest clones add up to roughly 4% of the sample. What was sequenced was PBMCs or T cells enriched from blood (not recorded which). The receptors were sampled from a man aged 25 to 40 who had recovered from COVID-19.

The chain uses TRBV6-2 or TRBV6-3 and TRBJ1-1; 8 nucleotides align to TRBD1. This CDR3 has 13 residues. CDR1 MNHEY and CDR2 SVGEGT come from the germline V gene. V shed 5 bases and J 6 bases; nucleotides not matched to a gene: 5. The CDR3 loop reads CASSLTGEAEAFF. CDR3 DNA: TGTGCCAGCAGTCTGACAGGGGAGGCTGAAGCTTTCTTT.

The chain couples TRBV6-5 to TRBJ2-5, with 14 bases matching TRBD2. This CDR3 contains 15 residues. Trimming cost V 9 bases and J 7 bases; bases outside gene matches: 10. CDR1 MNHEY and CDR2 SVGAGI come from the germline V gene. CDR3 residues: CARETSGRAYGTQYF. DNA of the CDR3: TGTGCCAGGGAGACTAGCGGGAGGGCCTATGGGACCCAGTACTTC.

J is TRBJ1-2 and V is TRBV7-9; no clear D. V lost 2 bases and J 2 bases, leaving 18 bases between the germline ends. The CDR3 spans 17 residues. CDR1 is SEHNR, CDR2 FQNEAQ, per germline (reference sequence). In DNA, the CDR3 is TGTGCCAGCAGCTTAATCCCGTCAAGGAGCCCCAACTATGGCTACACCTTC. Residues: CASSLIPSRSPNYGYTF.

The chain carries TRBV19 and TRBJ1-3, with 7 bases fitting TRBD1. V lost 3 bases, J lost 1 base, and 6 bases stayed unmatched. The CDR3 contains 16 residues. Looked up from germline, CDR1 is LNHDA and CDR2 is SQIVND (reference sequence). This chain's CDR3 is CASSMKGGWSGNTIYF. The CDR3 nucleotides read TGTGCCAGTAGTATGAAAGGGGGCTGGTCTGGAAACACCATATATTTT.

The rearrangement links TRBV7-9 to TRBJ2-7; 11 bases are a match to TRBD2. The CDR3 covers 17 residues. J was trimmed by 4 bases and V by 5 bases; bases with no gene match: 13. Germline CDR1 and CDR2: SEHNR and FQNEAQ (reference sequence). For the CDR3, the DNA is TGTGCCAGCAGCGACGCCGGGACTAGCGGACTCGATTACGAGCAGTACTTC. The encoded protein is CASSDAGTSGLDYEQYF.

For this clone: The identical CDR3 is also encoded by other nucleotide sequences in the sample. The chain has TRBV18 and TRBJ1-5; 10 bases align to TRBD1. Germline CDR1 reads KGHSH; CDR2 reads LQKENI. The CDR3 contains 14 residues. Germline trimming cut 6 bases from V and 4 bases from J; bases unmatched to any gene: 3. The CDR3 DNA sequence: TGTGCCAGCTCTCGGGGACAGGGGAATCAGCCCCAGCATTTT. The encoded protein is CASSRGQGNQPQHF.

The rearrangement links TRBV6-5 to TRBJ1-2; weak D call: TRBD1 (6 bases). Germline assignment: CDR1 MNHEY and CDR2 SVGAGI. The CDR3 runs 13 residues. Trimming cost V 2 bases and J 6 bases, with 10 bases left between them. The CDR3 is CASSYRGQNGYTF. CDR3 sequence (DNA): TGTGCCAGCAGTTACCGCGGACAGAATGGCTACACCTTC.

A word on this clone: A much more abundant neighbour one base away suggests this may be a read error. V gene TRBV5-1 combines with J gene TRBJ1-1, with a possible D match to TRBD1 (5 bases). CDR3 length: 20 amino acids. Germline CDR1 SGHRS, CDR2 YFSETQ. CDR3 in amino acids: CASGLGEPGKWWAMNTEAFF. The DNA for the CDR3 is TGCGCCAGCGGCTTGGGGGAACCGGGGAAGTGGTGGGCTATGAACACTGAAGCTTTCTTT.

The chain has TRBV5-1 and TRBJ2-7, with a tentative D call TRBD2 (6 bases). In germline, CDR1 is SGHRS, CDR2 YFSETQ. The CDR3 consists of 13 residues. Trimming took off 0 bases at V and 7 bases at J, with 11 bases between the two ends. The DNA of the CDR3 is TGCGCCAGCAGCTTGGAGTCGCGGGGAGAGCAGTACTTC. It translates to CASSLESRGEQYF.

This chain uses TRBV3-1 (or the pseudogene TRBV3-2) with TRBJ2-7, with D unresolved. This CDR3 has 13 amino acids. V was clipped by 1 base and J by 5 bases, with 9 bases between them. In germline, CDR1 is LGHDT, CDR2 YNNKEL (reference sequence). The CDR3 here is CASSQAGVHEQYF. Here the CDR3 DNA reads TGTGCCAGCAGCCAAGCTGGAGTCCACGAGCAGTACTTC.

V and J are TRBV19 and TRBJ2-6; D gene ambiguous. This CDR3 region has 15 residues. CDR1 is LNHDA and CDR2 is SQIVND in the germline V gene (reference sequence). Trimming took 2 bases from V and 0 from J, leaving 5 bases between them. The CDR3 DNA follows: TGTGCCAGTAGTATACAAGCCTCTGGGGCCAACGTCCTGACTTTC. It translates to CASSIQASGANVLTF.

V is TRBV11-3 and J is TRBJ2-1; tentatively, D is TRBD2 (7 bases). The CDR3 contains 16 residues. The V end lost 8 bases, the J end lost 3 bases, and 20 bases lay between the germline ends. Per germline, CDR1 SGHNT and CDR2 YENEEA. The CDR3 loop reads CASASPGGSLYNEQFF. CDR3 coding DNA: TGTGCCAGCGCATCCCCGGGGGGCAGCCTCTACAATGAGCAGTTCTTC. Supplemented by reference TRBV11-3 and TRBJ2-1, the full variable domain reads EAGVVQSPRYKIIEKKQPVAFWCNPISGHNTLYWYLQNLGQGPELLIRYENEEAVDDSQLPKDRFSAERLKGVDSTLKIQPAELGDSAVYLCASASPGGSLYNEQFFGPGTRLTVL.

This clone has just one count. The chain employs TRBV28 and TRBJ1-1, with TRBD1 matching 7 bases. With 2 bases clipped from V and 1 base from J, the junction kept 4 bases outside the gene matches. Germline CDR1 MDHEN, CDR2 SYDVKM. There are 15 residues in the CDR3. CDR3 in amino acids: CASSLGTAGNTEAFF. The CDR3 bases are TGTGCCAGCAGTTTAGGGACAGCGGGGAACACTGAAGCTTTCTTT.

This rearrangement joins TRBV11-3 to TRBJ2-5, with D perhaps TRBD1 (6 bases). Germline V lookup: CDR1 SGHNT, CDR2 YENEEA. The V and J ends lost 5 bases and 0 bases respectively, with 13 bases between them. This CDR3 is built from 15 residues. The CDR3 loop reads CASSTRTDYQETQYF. The CDR3 region has the DNA TGTGCCAGCAGCACTCGGACAGACTACCAAGAGACCCAGTACTTC. The full variable domain, rest sourced from reference TRBV11-3 and TRBJ2-5, is EAGVVQSPRYKIIEKKQPVAFWCNPISGHNTLYWYLQNLGQGPELLIRYENEEAVDDSQLPKDRFSAERLKGVDSTLKIQPAELGDSAVYLCASSTRTDYQETQYFGPGTRLLVL.

The CDR3 region is CASSLSPNSNYGYTF. Written as DNA, the CDR3 is TGTGCCAGCAGTTTAAGCCCCAACTCTAACTATGGCTACACCTTC. V gene TRBV27 combines with J gene TRBJ1-2, with D unresolved. V shed 2 bases and J shed 0 bases, with 10 bases lying between them. Per germline, CDR1 MNHEY and CDR2 SMNVEV (reference sequence). This CDR3 spans 15 amino acids.

J is TRBJ2-3 and V is TRBV19; 10 bases match TRBD2. Germline V gives CDR1 LNHDA, CDR2 SQIVND (reference sequence). This CDR3 comprises 15 residues. V lost 1 base, J lost 4 bases, and 2 bases stayed unmatched. The DNA for the CDR3 is TGTGCCAGTAGTATAGCTAGCGGGAGTCCAGATACGCAGTATTTT. It yields the protein CASSIASGSPDTQYF.

V and J are TRBV3-1 (or the pseudogene TRBV3-2) and TRBJ1-6, with D perhaps TRBD1 (5 bases). CDR3 length: 15 residues. Deletions cut 1 base from V and 9 bases from J, with 13 bases between. Germline values: CDR1 LGHDT, CDR2 YNNKEL (reference sequence). The DNA for the CDR3 is TGTGCCAGCAGCCAAGCAGGGATTGGCGGTTCACCCCTCCACTTT. Translation gives CASSQAGIGGSPLHF.

This chain links TRBV15 with TRBJ1-2, with 7 bases matching TRBD1. Germline CDR1 LNHNV, CDR2 YYDKDF (reference sequence). This CDR3 has 14 residues. The J segment lost 4 bases and the V segment lost 5 bases, leaving 7 bases of the junction unmatched. Written as DNA, the CDR3 is TGTGCCACCAGCGCCTCGACAGGGCGCTATGGCTACACCTTC. This codes for CATSASTGRYGYTF.

The chain combines TRBV7-8 with TRBJ2-2; D gene uncertain. CDR3 length equals 14 residues. The V end was cut by 6 bases, the J end by 3 bases, with 11 bases between. The germline gives CDR1 SGHVS, CDR2 FQNEAQ. The CDR3 DNA reads as TGTGCCAGCAGTATTACGGAGTACACCGGGGAGCTGTTTTTT. Encoded protein: CASSITEYTGELFF. Full variable domain (missing parts from reference TRBV7-8 and TRBJ2-2): GAGVSQSPRYKVAKRGQDVALRCDPISGHVSLFWYQQALGQGPEFLTYFQNEAQLDKSGLPSDRFFAERPEGSVSTLKIQRTQQEDSAVYLCASSITEYTGELFFGEGSRLTVL.

V gene TRBV4-1 combines with J gene TRBJ2-7; 9 bases are a match to TRBD1. The CDR3 extends over 17 amino acids. Germline CDR1 and CDR2: MGHRA and YSYEKL. The V segment lost 5 bases and the J segment 5 bases; nucleotides outside the gene matches: 16. This CDR3 is CASSSRTAGQGTHEQYF. The CDR3 bases are TGCGCCAGCAGCTCAAGGACGGCGGGACAGGGTACCCACGAGCAGTACTTC.

J is TRBJ1-3 and V is TRBV3-1 (or the pseudogene TRBV3-2); no clear D gene. The ends were cut back, 3 bases at V and 2 bases at J, with 2 bases in the middle. Germline CDR1 LGHDT, CDR2 YNNKEL (reference sequence). The CDR3 runs 12 residues. CDR3 residues: CASSHTGNTIYF. The DNA of the CDR3 is TGTGCCAGCAGCCACACTGGAAACACCATATATTTT.

For this clone: Other DNA sequences in the same sample also yield this CDR3. The chain links TRBV19 to TRBJ2-7, with TRBD1 matching 7 bases. Germline V gives CDR1 LNHDA, CDR2 SQIVND (reference sequence). The junction had 9 bases not matched to a gene; V was cut back by 6 bases and J by 4 bases. This CDR3 has 14 residues. The CDR3 is CASRTTGSSYEQYF. Here the CDR3 DNA reads TGTGCCAGTAGGACGACAGGGTCCAGTTACGAGCAGTACTTC. The full variable domain, its missing parts supplied by reference TRBV19 and TRBJ2-7, is DGGITQSPKYLFRKEGQNVTLSCEQNLNHDAMYWYRQDPGQGLRLIYYSQIVNDFQKGDIAEGYSVSREKKESFPLTVTSAQKNPTAFYLCASRTTGSSYEQYFGPGTRLTVT.

V gene TRBV6-5 combines with J gene TRBJ2-7; perhaps TRBD1 as D (5 bases). The CDR3 totals 12 residues. Germline V gene sequence: CDR1 MNHEY, CDR2 SVGAGI. V lost 8 bases, J lost 3 bases, and 11 bases lay in between. The CDR3 reads CASRFDSYEQYF. CDR3 bases: TGTGCCAGCCGATTTGACAGCTACGAGCAGTACTTC.